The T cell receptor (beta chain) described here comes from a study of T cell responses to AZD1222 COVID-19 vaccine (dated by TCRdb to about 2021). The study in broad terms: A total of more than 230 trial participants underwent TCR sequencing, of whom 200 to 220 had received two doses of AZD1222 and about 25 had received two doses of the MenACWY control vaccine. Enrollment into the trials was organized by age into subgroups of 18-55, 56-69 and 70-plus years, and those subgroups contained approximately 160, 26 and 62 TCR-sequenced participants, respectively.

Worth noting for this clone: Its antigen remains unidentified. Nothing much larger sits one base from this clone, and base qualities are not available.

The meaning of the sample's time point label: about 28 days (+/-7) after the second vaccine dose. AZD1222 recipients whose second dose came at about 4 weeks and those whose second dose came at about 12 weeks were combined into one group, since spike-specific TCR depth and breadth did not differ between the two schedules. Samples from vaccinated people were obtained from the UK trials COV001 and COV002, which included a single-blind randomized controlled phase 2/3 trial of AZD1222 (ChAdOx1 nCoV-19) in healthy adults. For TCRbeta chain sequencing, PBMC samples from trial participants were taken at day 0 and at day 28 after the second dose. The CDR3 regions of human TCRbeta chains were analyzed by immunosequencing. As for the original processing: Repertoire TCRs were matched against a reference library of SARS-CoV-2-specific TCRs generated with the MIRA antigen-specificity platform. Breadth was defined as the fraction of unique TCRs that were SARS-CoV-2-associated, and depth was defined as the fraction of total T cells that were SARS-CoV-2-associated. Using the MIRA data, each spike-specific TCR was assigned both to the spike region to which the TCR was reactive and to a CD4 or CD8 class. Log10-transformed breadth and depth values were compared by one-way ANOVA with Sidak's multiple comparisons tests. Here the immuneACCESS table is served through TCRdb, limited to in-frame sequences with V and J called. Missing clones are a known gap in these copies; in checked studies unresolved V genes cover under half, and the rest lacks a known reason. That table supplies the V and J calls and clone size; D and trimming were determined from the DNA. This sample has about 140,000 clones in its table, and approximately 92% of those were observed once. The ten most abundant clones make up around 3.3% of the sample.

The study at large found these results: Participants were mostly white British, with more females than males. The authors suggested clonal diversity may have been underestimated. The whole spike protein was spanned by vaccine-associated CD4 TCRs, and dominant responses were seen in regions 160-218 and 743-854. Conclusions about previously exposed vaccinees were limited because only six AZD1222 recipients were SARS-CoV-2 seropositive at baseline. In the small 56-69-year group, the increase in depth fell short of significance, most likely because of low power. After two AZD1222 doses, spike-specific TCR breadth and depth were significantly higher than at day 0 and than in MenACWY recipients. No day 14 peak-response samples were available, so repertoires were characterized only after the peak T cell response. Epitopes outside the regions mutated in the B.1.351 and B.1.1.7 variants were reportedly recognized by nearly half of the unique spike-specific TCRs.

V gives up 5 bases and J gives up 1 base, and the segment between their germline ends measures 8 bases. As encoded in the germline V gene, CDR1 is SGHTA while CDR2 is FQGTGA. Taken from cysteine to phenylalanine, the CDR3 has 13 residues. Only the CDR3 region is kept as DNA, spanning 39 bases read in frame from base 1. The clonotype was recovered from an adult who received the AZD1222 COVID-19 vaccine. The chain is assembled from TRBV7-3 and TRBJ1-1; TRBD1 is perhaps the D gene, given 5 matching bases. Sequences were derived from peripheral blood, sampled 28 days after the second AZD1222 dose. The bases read TGTGCCAGCAGCCTACAGGCGAACACTGAAGCTTTCTTT. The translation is CASSLQANTEAFF.